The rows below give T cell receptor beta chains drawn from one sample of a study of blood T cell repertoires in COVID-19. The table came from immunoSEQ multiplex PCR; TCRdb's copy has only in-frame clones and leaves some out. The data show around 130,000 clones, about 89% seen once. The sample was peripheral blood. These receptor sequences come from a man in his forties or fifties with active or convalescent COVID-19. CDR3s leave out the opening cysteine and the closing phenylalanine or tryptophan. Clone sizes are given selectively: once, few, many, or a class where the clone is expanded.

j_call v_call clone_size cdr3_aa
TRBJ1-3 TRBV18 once ASSPQGAPGNTIY
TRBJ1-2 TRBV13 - ASSLTGGSGANYGYT
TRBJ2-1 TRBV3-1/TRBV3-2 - ASSQDRLAGVGYEQF
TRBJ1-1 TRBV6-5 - ASSRSGGTEAF
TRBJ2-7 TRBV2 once ASSDRSEQY
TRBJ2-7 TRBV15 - ATSGGTGGYEQY
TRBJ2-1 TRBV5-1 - ASSIDLAGAPIHYNEQF
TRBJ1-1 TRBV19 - ASSTHSTGNTEAF
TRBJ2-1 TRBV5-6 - ASSVPVRMTSGGDNEQF
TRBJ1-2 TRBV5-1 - ASSLAGGDYGYT
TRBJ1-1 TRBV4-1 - ASSQENSRGLLRNTEAF
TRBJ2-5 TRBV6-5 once ASSYSTRRETQY
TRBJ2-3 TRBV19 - ASSPRLAGGSEDTQY
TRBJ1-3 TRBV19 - ASSDPGSGNTIY
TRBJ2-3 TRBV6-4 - ANIIARPITDTQY
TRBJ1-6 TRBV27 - ASSLVSRVGSPLH
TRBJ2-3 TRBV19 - ASRRAGTSITDTQY
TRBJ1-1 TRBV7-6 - ASSLRGRSTEAF
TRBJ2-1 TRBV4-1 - ASSQEDPPRLAGGRYNEQF
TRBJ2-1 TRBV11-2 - ASSFEPGPGGVDEQF
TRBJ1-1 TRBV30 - AWTAGANTEAF
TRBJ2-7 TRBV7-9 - ASSLDIAGLYEQY
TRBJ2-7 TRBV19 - ASSIRVPGDEQY
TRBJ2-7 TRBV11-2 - ASSLGQGVTREQY
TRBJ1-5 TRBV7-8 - ASSRQGVDSNQPQH
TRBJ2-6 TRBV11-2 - ASSRTSGSSGANVLT
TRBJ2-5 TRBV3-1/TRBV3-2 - ASSPSRLGAQY
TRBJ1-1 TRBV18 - ASSPPGGTVTREAF
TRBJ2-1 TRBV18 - ASSAPTTGIDEQF
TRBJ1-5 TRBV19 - ASSIGRDQPQH
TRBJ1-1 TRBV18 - ASSPRVGIEAF
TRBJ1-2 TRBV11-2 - ASSRGHRYGYT
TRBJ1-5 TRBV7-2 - ASSLGGHQPQH
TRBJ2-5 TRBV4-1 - ASSQEETGVETQY
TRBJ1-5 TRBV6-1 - ASSESPGNQPQH
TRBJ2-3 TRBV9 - ASSVDSLAGPDTQY
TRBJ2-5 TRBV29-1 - SVSPTGAVGETQY
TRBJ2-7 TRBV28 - ATQGERSSYEQY
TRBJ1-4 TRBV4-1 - ASSVTQGGGEKLF
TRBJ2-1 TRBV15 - ATSLSRGNEQF
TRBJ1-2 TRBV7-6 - ASSLAADYGYT
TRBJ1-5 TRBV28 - ASSSHTGVNQPQH
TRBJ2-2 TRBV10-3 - AIGTSGIDTGELF
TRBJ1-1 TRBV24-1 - ATSGQGDTEAF
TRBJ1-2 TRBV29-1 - SANPLDSPNYGYT
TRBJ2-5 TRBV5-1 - ASSLWARGKTQRKETQY
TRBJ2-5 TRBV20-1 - SASPGGTAQY
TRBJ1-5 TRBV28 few ASSLGQHNQPQH
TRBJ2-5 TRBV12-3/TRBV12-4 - ASRQGGQETQY